The 21 T cell receptor beta chains below were found in one sample sequenced in a study of OX40 agonist ivuxolimab in advanced cancers. The data were produced by immunoSEQ multiplex PCR, yet TCRdb's version contains in-frame clones alone and is incomplete. The sample has about 34,000 clones; about 93% are singletons. Sample: CD4+ or CD8+ T cells sorted from blood, taken in a trial of the OX40 agonist ivuxolimab. These receptors all come from an adult with an advanced solid tumor such as melanoma, head and neck, liver or kidney cancer.

The chain employs TRBV28 and TRBJ1-1; D is undetermined. There are 14 residues in the CDR3. V gave up 7 bases and J gave up 1 base, with 13 bases separating them. Germline CDR1 is MDHEN and CDR2 is SYDVKM. CDR3 residues: CASMISVANTEAFF. The CDR3 DNA reads TGTGCCAGCATGATATCCGTCGCGAACACTGAAGCTTTCTTT.

This chain uses TRBV2 with TRBJ2-1; D not resolved. This CDR3 has 17 amino acids. Per the germline V gene, CDR1 is SNHLY and CDR2 is FYNNEI. The V end was cut by 6 bases, the J end by 2 bases, with 20 bases between. CDR3 in DNA: TGTGCCAGCAGGTCCTCCGGGTCCGTTCTCCCCTACAATGAGCAGTTCTTC. Translation gives CASRSSGSVLPYNEQFF. The full variable domain, rest sourced from reference TRBV2 and TRBJ2-1, is EPEVTQTPSHQVTQMGQEVILRCVPISNHLYFYWYRQILGQKVEFLVSFYNNEISEKSEIFDDQFSVERPDGSNFTLKIRSTKLEDSAMYFCASRSSGSVLPYNEQFFGPGTRLTVL.

The chain links TRBV7-2 to TRBJ1-3; a weak D match, TRBD1 (5 bases). The CDR3 spans 15 residues. V was trimmed by 1 base and J by 0 bases, leaving 7 bases between them. Germline V CDR1 and CDR2: SGHTA, FQGNSA. CDR3 coding DNA: TGTGCCAGCAGCTTAGGGGGCGCCTCTGGAAACACCATATATTTT. Its protein is CASSLGGASGNTIYF.

The rearrangement links TRBV7-9 to TRBJ1-2, with 8 bases matching TRBD1. V shed 5 bases, J shed 6 bases, and the junction held 2 bases outside the gene matches. The CDR3 totals 12 residues. Germline V gene lookup returns CDR1 SEHNR and CDR2 FQNEAQ (reference sequence). CDR3 residues: CASSQDRDGYTF. The CDR3 nucleotides are TGTGCCAGCAGCCAGGACAGGGATGGCTACACCTTC.

The gene calls are TRBV6-5 and TRBJ1-2; D is uncertain. Looked up from germline, CDR1 is MNHEY and CDR2 is SVGAGI. V lost 3 bases and J lost 6, with 8 bases in between. The CDR3 spans 12 residues. For the CDR3, the DNA is TGTGCCAGCAGTTATGTACGGGATGGCTACACCTTC. It specifies CASSYVRDGYTF.

The chain couples TRBV7-2 to TRBJ2-1, with unresolved D. The V gene lost 1 base and the J gene lost 0 bases, with 7 bases spanning the gap. The CDR3 consists of 15 residues. The germline V gene has CDR1 SGHTA and CDR2 FQGNSA. The CDR3 loop is CASSLEPSSYNEQFF. In DNA form, the CDR3 reads TGTGCCAGCAGCTTAGAGCCAAGCTCCTACAATGAGCAGTTCTTC.

The chain combines TRBV6-5 with TRBJ2-5; tentative D call: TRBD1 (5 bases). The DNA matches TRBJ2-7 better at its end, which makes the J call doubtful. Germline CDR1 and CDR2: MNHEY and SVGAGI. The CDR3 covers 15 residues. The CDR3 here is CASSYDAGSFYEQYF. CDR3 DNA: TGTGCCAGCAGTTATGATGCAGGGTCTTTCTACGAGCAGTACTTC.

This chain connects TRBV5-5 to TRBJ1-6, with D unclear. Trimming stripped 1 base from V and 9 bases from J, with 8 bases between. The CDR3 has 13 amino acids. Looked up from germline, CDR1 is SGHKS and CDR2 is YYEKEE (reference sequence). In DNA form, the CDR3 reads TGTGCCAGCAGCTTGCTATTGGGTTCACCCCTCCACTTT. This encodes CASSLLLGSPLHF.

V gene TRBV10-3 combines with J gene TRBJ1-1, with 9 bases matching TRBD1. The CDR3 is made up of 14 amino acids. Losses at the gene ends were 6 bases for V and 2 bases for J; bases not matched to a gene: 4. CDR1 is ENHRY, CDR2 SYGVKD, per germline. The CDR3 DNA is TGTGCCATCAGCTTGGACAGGGGAAACACTGAAGCTTTCTTT. It is translated as CAISLDRGNTEAFF.

The J gene is TRBJ1-2, the V gene TRBV19, with TRBD1 matching over 11 bases. Trimming cost V 4 bases and J 8 bases; bases outside gene matches: 15. This CDR3 spans 17 amino acids. From germline, CDR1 is LNHDA and CDR2 SQIVND (reference sequence). Written as DNA, the CDR3 is TGTGCCAGTAGTAACCCCCGGTGGACAGGGGGCGGTGAGGGCTACACCTTC. It is translated as CASSNPRWTGGGEGYTF.

With respect to this clone: A read error may produce the germline difference seen at one junction end. The V gene is TRBV7-7, the J gene TRBJ2-5; TRBD1 matches at 11 bases. The CDR3 runs to 15 residues. The germline CDR1 and CDR2 sequences are SSHAT and FNYEAQ (reference sequence). The CDR3 sequence is CASSRTGGSQETQYF. CDR3 in DNA: TGTGCTAGCAGCCGGACAGGGGGCTCCCAAGAGACCCAGTACTTC.

CDR3 in amino acids: CASSLGTSGREFF. In nucleotides, the CDR3 is TGTGCCAGCAGCTTAGGGACTAGCGGGAGGGAGTTCTTC. This chain uses TRBV5-5 with TRBJ2-1; 16 bases agree with TRBD2. The CDR3 totals 13 residues. Germline V gene data show CDR1 as SGHKS and CDR2 as YYEKEE (reference sequence). J lost 14 bases, V lost 2 bases, and 1 base had no gene match.

The chain is built from TRBV5-1 and TRBJ2-3; D ambiguous. CDR1 and CDR2 from the germline V gene are SGHRS and YFSETQ. The CDR3 runs 14 residues. The germline V and J ends were trimmed by 0 bases and 2 bases, with 7 bases remaining between them. The CDR3 sequence is CASSLGGYTDTQYF. In nucleotides, the CDR3 is TGCGCCAGCAGCTTGGGGGGATACACAGATACGCAGTATTTT.

This chain links TRBV30 with TRBJ1-2; 7 nucleotides align to TRBD1. The CDR3 is 15 residues long. V lost 1 base to trimming and J lost 8 bases; unmatched junction nucleotides: 13. Per germline, CDR1 GTSNPN and CDR2 SVGIG (reference sequence). CDR3 DNA sequence: TGTGCCTGGAGTGCCCCGAGGGACAGCCGACGGGGCTACACCTTC. Its translation is CAWSAPRDSRRGYTF. Complete variable domain (other parts from reference TRBV30 and TRBJ1-2): SQTIHQWPATLVQPVGSPLSLECTVEGTSNPNLYWYRQAAGRGLQLLFYSVGIGQISSEVPQNLSASRPQDRQFILSSKKLLLSDSGFYLCAWSAPRDSRRGYTFGSGTRLTVV.

The chain has TRBV2 and TRBJ1-6; possible D gene TRBD1, 5 bases. CDR3 size: 15 residues. V was trimmed by 4 bases and J by 0 bases, leaving 7 bases between them. Germline V gene sequence: CDR1 SNHLY, CDR2 FYNNEI. The CDR3 nucleotides are TGTGCCAGCAGTGGTGGGACCTCCTATAATTCACCCCTCCACTTT. Translated: CASSGGTSYNSPLHF.

The rearrangement uses TRBV7-2 and TRBJ1-2; unclear D gene. Germline V CDR1 and CDR2: SGHTA, FQGNSA. Trimming took off 1 base at V and 1 base at J, with 1 base between the two ends. This CDR3 has 12 amino acids. CDR3 bases: TGTGCCAGCAGCTTAGTTAACTATGGCTACACCTTC. Its translation is CASSLVNYGYTF.

The chain links TRBV5-5 to TRBJ2-5, with D perhaps matching TRBD1 (6 bases). The germline V gene encodes CDR1 SGHKS and CDR2 YYEKEE (reference sequence). Trimming took off 0 bases at V and 1 base at J, with 7 bases between the two ends. The length of the CDR3 is 14 residues. CDR3 residues: CASSLVDSQETQYF. The CDR3 DNA follows: TGTGCCAGCAGCTTGGTGGACAGCCAAGAGACCCAGTACTTC.

The chain couples TRBV9 to TRBJ2-1; 8 positions agree with TRBD2. The CDR3 has 16 residues. Per germline, CDR1 SGDLS and CDR2 YYNGEE. With V trimmed by 1 base and J by 9 bases, 12 bases remained unmatched. CDR3 loop: CASSVRPGLVGGEQFF. DNA of the CDR3: TGTGCCAGCAGCGTAAGACCGGGACTAGTGGGTGGTGAGCAGTTCTTC.

The J gene is TRBJ1-4, the V gene TRBV19; 10 positions agree with TRBD1. V lost 6 bases to trimming and J lost 5 bases; unmatched junction nucleotides: 6. The CDR3 is 15 amino acids. CDR1 and CDR2 (germline): LNHDA, SQIVND (reference sequence). For the CDR3, the DNA is TGTGCCAGTAGGGACACGGGACAGGGGAATGAAAAACTGTTTTTT. Translation: CASRDTGQGNEKLFF.

This rearrangement joins TRBV6-1 to TRBJ1-5, with D uncertain. Deletions cut 8 bases from V and 2 bases from J, with 16 bases between. CDR3 length: 15 amino acids. The germline CDR1 and CDR2 sequences are MNHNS and SASEGT. CDR3 in amino acids: CASVSVQSGNQPQHF. The DNA of the CDR3 is TGTGCCAGCGTCAGTGTTCAAAGCGGCAATCAGCCCCAGCATTTT.

The chain has TRBV18 and TRBJ1-1; 8 bases align to TRBD1. From germline, CDR1 is KGHSH and CDR2 LQKENI. This CDR3 is 16 amino acids long. V shed 6 bases and J 6 bases; nucleotides not matched to a gene: 15. Written as DNA, the CDR3 is TGTGCCAGCTCGCAGGGGGCTTCCAGAGGGCCCGCTGAAGCTTTCTTT. It specifies CASSQGASRGPAEAFF. Supplemented by reference TRBV18 and TRBJ1-1, the full variable domain reads NAGVMQNPRHLVRRRGQEARLRCSPMKGHSHVYWYRQLPEEGLKFMVYLQKENIIDESGMPKERFSAEFPKEGPSILRIQQVVRGDSAAYFCASSQGASRGPAEAFFGQGTRLTVV.